A selection of T cell receptor beta chains follows, all from one sample in a study of CD8 T cells in ankylosing spondylitis. TCRdb redid the calling of the 5' RACE reads with MiXCR, one entry per CDR3 protein. The table lists about 540,000 distinct CDR3 sequences, about 13% of them singletons. The sequenced material came from blood, either unsorted or a sorted T cell fraction (not recorded which). The receptor set was obtained from a male donor with ankylosing spondylitis. Both conserved end residues are part of each CDR3. A D gene is named only where the DNA matches it firmly. Rows give clone size only sometimes, using once, few, many, or a class for an expanded clone.

- few TRBJ2-7 TRBV5-1 TGCGCCAGCAGCTTGGCCGGAGGGACCCCCTACGAGCAGTACTTC CASSLAGGTPYEQYF
TRBD2 few TRBJ2-7 TRBV5-1 TGCGCCAGCAGCTTGCGAACCCTTAGCGGGAGGGTTTCGAGTTCCTACGAGCAGTACTTC CASSLRTLSGRVSSSYEQYF
- - TRBJ2-5 TRBV11-2 TGTGCCAGCAGCCAGCCTACCCGACCTGCCTTGGAGACCCAGTACTTC CASSQPTRPALETQYF
TRBD1 - TRBJ1-5 TRBV29-1 TGCAGCGTTCTGGACAGGGGCGGCAATCAGCCCCAGCATTTT CSVLDRGGNQPQHF
- few TRBJ2-2 TRBV28 TGTGCCAGCAGTTCTTTTGGGGGGGGCGGAACCGGGGAGCTGTTTTTT CASSSFGGGGTGELFF
- - TRBJ2-1 TRBV20-1 TGCAGTGCTAGACCTCATGACAGAACCACGTACAATGAGCAGTTCTTC CSARPHDRTTYNEQFF
TRBD1 many TRBJ2-1 TRBV7-9 TGTGCCAGCAGCTTCGGACAGGGGCGGTCCATTGAGCAGTTCTTC CASSFGQGRSIEQFF
TRBD1 few TRBJ2-3 TRBV24-1 TGTGCCACCAGTGATCACCGCACAGGGGTGACGACAGATACGCAGTATTTT CATSDHRTGVTTDTQYF
TRBD1 - TRBJ1-4 TRBV4-1 TGCGCCAGCAGCCAGTCGAGATCTCGGGACAGGCGCGAAAAACTGTTTTTT CASSQSRSRDRREKLFF
- once TRBJ2-6 TRBV11-2 TGTGCCAGCAGCTTATATCGGGCGGACCCTGGGGCCAACGTCCTGACTTTC CASSLYRADPGANVLTF
- - TRBJ1-2 TRBV6-1 TGTGCCAGCAGTGACGTGGACTATGGCTACACCTTC CASSDVDYGYTF
- - TRBJ2-3 TRBV10-3 TGTGCCGCGAGAGAGGAGGGAGGCACAGATACGCAGTATTTT CAAREEGGTDTQYF
TRBD2 few TRBJ2-1 TRBV20-1 TGCAGTGCACAGGCCCTAGCGGGAATTGAGCAGTTCTTC CSAQALAGIEQFF
- few TRBJ2-6 TRBV10-3 TGTGCCATCAGTGAAAATAAGGGGGTCGGCGGGGCCAACGTCCTGACTTTC CAISENKGVGGANVLTF